This T cell receptor (beta chain) was sequenced in a study of blood T cell repertoires in COVID-19. Sequencing used immunoSEQ multiplex PCR; TCRdb keeps in-frame clones, though not all of them. The table records some 360,000 clones, more than 70% of them present only once. The germline gives CDR1 MDHEN, CDR2 SYDVKM. The CDR3 length is 15 residues. V was clipped by 4 bases and J by 5 bases, with 17 bases between them. Recruits, aged roughly 18 to 89 years, lived in 20 to 30 US areas. The sample consisted of PBMCs or T cells enriched from blood (not recorded which). The chain links TRBV28 to TRBJ1-2, with D perhaps TRBD1 (6 bases). This clonotype originated in a woman aged 25 to 39 who had been exposed to COVID-19. CDR3 nucleotides: TGTGCCAGCAGTTCCCCCCGAGGGCAGGGGTATGGCTACACCTTC. Translated: CASSSPRGQGYGYTF.